Reported below is one TCR beta chain. TCRdb used MiXCR to reprocess the 5' RACE reads, holding one entry per CDR3 protein. The sample comprises roughly 200,000 distinct CDR3 sequences, 16% of which are singletons, and 2% to 2.5% rests with the top ten. This entry belongs to a study of T-cell memory formation after mild COVID-19. The CDR3 runs 12 residues. CDR1 and CDR2 (germline): SGHNT, YENEEA. With 7 bases removed from V and 4 bases from J, the gap between germline ends came to 7 bases. The chain employs TRBV11-3 and TRBJ2-2; unclear D gene. This clonotype was sampled from an adult woman who had mild COVID-19 (a few samples of this study predate the infection). Cell type and time point are not known. Sequencing was done on a sample of PBMCs or a T cell subset sorted from them (not recorded which). The CDR3 is CASTQVTGELFF. The CDR3, as DNA: TGTGCCAGCACGCAAGTCACCGGGGAGCTGTTTTTT.